Described below is a single T cell receptor (beta chain) sequence and its context. Sequencing used immunoSEQ multiplex PCR; TCRdb keeps in-frame clones, though not all of them. The table has about 470,000 clones, around 87% seen once. Recovery meant two consecutive negative NP/OP PCR tests, professional clearance, or resolved symptoms. The sample originates from a study of blood T cell repertoires in COVID-19. CDR1 MGHDK and CDR2 SYGVNS come from the germline V gene. The CDR3 totals 13 residues. Trimming removed 7 bases from V and 5 bases from J, with 14 bases in between. Sequencing used PBMCs or T cells enriched from blood (not recorded which). The clonotype was recovered from a woman aged 18-29 years who had recovered from COVID-19. The gene calls are TRBV25-1 and TRBJ1-1; no firm D call. CDR3 loop: CASTLMGGTEAFF. CDR3 DNA sequence: TGTGCCAGCACCTTGATGGGCGGGACTGAAGCTTTCTTT. The whole variable domain, remainder taken from reference TRBV25-1 and TRBJ1-1, is EADIYQTPRYLVIGTGKKITLECSQTMGHDKMYWYQQDPGMELHLIHYSYGVNSTEKGDLSSESTVSRIRTEHFPLTLESARPSHTSQYLCASTLMGGTEAFFGQGTRLTVV.